This T cell receptor beta chain was documented in a study of T cell changes during pregnancy in multiple sclerosis. This CDR3 has 15 residues. The germline V gene has CDR1 SNHLY and CDR2 FYNNEI. V was clipped by 4 bases and J by 0 bases; unmatched bases: 2. Sequenced by immunoSEQ multiplex PCR; TCRdb stores in-frame clones only, minus some. The sample contains approximately 60,000 clones, more than 75% of which appear only once. The rearrangement links TRBV2 to TRBJ2-2, with TRBD2 matching 7 bases. This clonotype was obtained from a female donor with multiple sclerosis, enrolled in a pregnancy study. The sequencing here drew on peripheral blood, taken in the second trimester of pregnancy. The CDR3 is CASSALAANTGELFF. The CDR3 DNA is TGTGCCAGCAGTGCCCTAGCGGCGAACACCGGGGAGCTGTTTTTT. Full variable domain (remainder filled in from reference TRBV2 and TRBJ2-2): EPEVTQTPSHQVTQMGQEVILRCVPISNHLYFYWYRQILGQKVEFLVSFYNNEISEKSEIFDDQFSVERPDGSNFTLKIRSTKLEDSAMYFCASSALAANTGELFFGEGSRLTVL.